This T cell receptor (beta chain) was sequenced during a study of CD8+CD57+ T cells in acquired aplastic anemia. The CDR3 contains 13 residues. The germline V and J ends were trimmed by 3 bases and 4 bases, with 10 bases remaining between them. From germline, CDR1 is LNHDA and CDR2 SQIVND (reference sequence). CDR3 and TCR beta VDJ profiling relied on a genomic DNA template. TCRdb re-called the reads with MiXCR, one entry per CDR3 protein. The repertoire holds 300,000 or so distinct CDR3 sequences, with roughly half as singletons. The rearrangement uses TRBV19 and TRBJ2-7; D is perhaps TRBD2 (5 bases). Material for sequencing was sorted CD4+, CD8+, or CD8+CD57+ T cells (not recorded which) from PBMCs. The TCR originated in a human donor with severe aplastic anemia or a healthy control (not recorded which). The CDR3 sequence is CASSMRAEYEQYF. The CDR3 DNA follows: TGTGCCAGTAGTATGCGAGCGGAATACGAGCAGTACTTC.